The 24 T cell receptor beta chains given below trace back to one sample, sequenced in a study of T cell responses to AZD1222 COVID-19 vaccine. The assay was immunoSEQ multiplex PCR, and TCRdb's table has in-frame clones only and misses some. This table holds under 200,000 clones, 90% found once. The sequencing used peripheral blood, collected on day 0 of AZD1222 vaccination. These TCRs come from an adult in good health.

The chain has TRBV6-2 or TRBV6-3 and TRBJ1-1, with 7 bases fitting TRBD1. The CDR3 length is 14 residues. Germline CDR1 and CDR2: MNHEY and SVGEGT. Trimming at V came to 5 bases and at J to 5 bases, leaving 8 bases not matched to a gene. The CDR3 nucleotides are TGTGCCAGCAGTATAGACAGGGTACGAACTGAAGCTTTCTTT. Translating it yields CASSIDRVRTEAFF.

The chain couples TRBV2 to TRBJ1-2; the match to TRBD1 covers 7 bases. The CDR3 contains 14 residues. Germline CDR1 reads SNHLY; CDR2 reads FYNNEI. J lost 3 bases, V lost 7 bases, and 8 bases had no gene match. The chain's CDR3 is CASNQDRNHYGYTF. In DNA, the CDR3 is TGTGCCAGCAACCAGGACAGGAACCACTATGGCTACACCTTC.

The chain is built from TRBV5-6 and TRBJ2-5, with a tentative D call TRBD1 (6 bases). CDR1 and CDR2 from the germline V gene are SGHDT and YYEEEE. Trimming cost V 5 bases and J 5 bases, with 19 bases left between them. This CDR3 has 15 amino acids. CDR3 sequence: CASRPSGQFAETQYF. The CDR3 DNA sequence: TGTGCCAGCAGGCCGAGCGGACAGTTTGCGGAGACCCAGTACTTC.

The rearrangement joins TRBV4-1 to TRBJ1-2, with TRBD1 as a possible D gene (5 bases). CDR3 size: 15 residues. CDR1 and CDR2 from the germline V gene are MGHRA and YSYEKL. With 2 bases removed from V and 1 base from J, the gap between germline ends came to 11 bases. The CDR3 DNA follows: TGCGCCAGCAGCCAACAGGACAAGTATAACTATGGCTACACCTTC. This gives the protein CASSQQDKYNYGYTF.

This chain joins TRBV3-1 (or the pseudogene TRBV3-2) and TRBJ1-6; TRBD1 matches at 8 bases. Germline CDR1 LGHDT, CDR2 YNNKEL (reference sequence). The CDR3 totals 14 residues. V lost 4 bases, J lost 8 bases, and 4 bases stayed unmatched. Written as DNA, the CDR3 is TGTGCCAGCAGCCTTGGACAGGGTTATTCACCCCTCCACTTT. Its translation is CASSLGQGYSPLHF.

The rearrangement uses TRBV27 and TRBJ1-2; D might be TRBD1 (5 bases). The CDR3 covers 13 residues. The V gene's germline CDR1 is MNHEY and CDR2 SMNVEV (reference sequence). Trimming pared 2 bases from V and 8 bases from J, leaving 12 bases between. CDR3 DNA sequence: TGTGCCAGCAGTTTAACAAGGGGCCGAGGCTACACCTTC. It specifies CASSLTRGRGYTF.

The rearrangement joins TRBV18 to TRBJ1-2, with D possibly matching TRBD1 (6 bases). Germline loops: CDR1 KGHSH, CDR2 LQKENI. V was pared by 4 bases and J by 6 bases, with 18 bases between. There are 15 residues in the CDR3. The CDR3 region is CASSLTSEGVDGYTF. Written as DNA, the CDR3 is TGTGCCAGCTCACTTACCTCCGAGGGGGTCGATGGCTACACCTTC.

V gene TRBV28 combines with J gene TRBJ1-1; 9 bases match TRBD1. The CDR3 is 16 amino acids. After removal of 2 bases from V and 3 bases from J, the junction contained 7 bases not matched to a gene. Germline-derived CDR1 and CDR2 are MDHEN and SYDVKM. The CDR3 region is CASSLRDRVGDTEAFF. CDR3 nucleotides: TGTGCCAGCAGTTTACGGGACAGGGTGGGGGACACTGAAGCTTTCTTT. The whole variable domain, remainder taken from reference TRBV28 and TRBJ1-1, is DVKVTQSSRYLVKRTGEKVFLECVQDMDHENMFWYRQDPGLGLRLIYFSYDVKMKEKGDIPEGYSVSREKKERFSLILESASTNQTSMYLCASSLRDRVGDTEAFFGQGTRLTVV.

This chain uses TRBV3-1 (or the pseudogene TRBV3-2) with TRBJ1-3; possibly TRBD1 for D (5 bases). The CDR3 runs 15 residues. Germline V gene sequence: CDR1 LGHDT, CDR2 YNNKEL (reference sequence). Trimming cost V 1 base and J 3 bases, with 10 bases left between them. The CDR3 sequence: CASSQGSGFGNTIYF. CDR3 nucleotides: TGTGCCAGCAGCCAAGGATCAGGGTTTGGAAACACCATATATTTT.

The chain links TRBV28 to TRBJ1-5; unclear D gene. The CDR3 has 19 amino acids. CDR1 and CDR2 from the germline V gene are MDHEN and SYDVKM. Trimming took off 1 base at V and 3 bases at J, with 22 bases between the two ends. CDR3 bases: TGTGCCAGCAGTTTATTAAATACCACGGGATGGACGCCCAATCAGCCCCAGCATTTT. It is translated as CASSLLNTTGWTPNQPQHF. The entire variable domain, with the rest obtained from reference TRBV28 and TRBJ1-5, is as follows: DVKVTQSSRYLVKRTGEKVFLECVQDMDHENMFWYRQDPGLGLRLIYFSYDVKMKEKGDIPEGYSVSREKKERFSLILESASTNQTSMYLCASSLLNTTGWTPNQPQHFGDGTRLSIL.

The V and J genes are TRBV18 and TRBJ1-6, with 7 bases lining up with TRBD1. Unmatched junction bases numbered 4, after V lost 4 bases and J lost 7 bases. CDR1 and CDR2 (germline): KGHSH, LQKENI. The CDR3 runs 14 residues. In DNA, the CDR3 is TGTGCCAGCTCACTCGAGGGGGCCAATTCACCCCTCCACTTT. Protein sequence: CASSLEGANSPLHF.

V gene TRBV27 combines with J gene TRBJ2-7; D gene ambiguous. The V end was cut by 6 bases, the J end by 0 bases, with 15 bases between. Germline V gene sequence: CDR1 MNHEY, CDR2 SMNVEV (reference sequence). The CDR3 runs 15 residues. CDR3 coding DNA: TGTGCCAGCAGGGATAGACTGGCGAGCTCCTACGAGCAGTACTTC. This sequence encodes CASRDRLASSYEQYF.

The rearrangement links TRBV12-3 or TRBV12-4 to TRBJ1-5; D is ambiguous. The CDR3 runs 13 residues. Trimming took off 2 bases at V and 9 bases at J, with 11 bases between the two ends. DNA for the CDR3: TGTGCCAGCAGTTTACGGACTTCGGGGCCCCAGCATTTT. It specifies CASSLRTSGPQHF.

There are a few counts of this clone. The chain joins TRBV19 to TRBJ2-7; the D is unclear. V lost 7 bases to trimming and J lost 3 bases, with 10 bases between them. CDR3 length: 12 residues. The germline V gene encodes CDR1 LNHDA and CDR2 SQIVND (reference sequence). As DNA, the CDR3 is TGTGCCAGTACGACGGACGGCTACGAGCAGTACTTC. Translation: CASTTDGYEQYF.

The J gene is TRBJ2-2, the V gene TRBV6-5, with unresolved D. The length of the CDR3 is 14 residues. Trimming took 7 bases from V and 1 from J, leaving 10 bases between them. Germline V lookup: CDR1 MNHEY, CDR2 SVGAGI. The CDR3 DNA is TGTGCCAGCAACTTTGACGGGAACACCGGGGAGCTGTTTTTT. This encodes CASNFDGNTGELFF.

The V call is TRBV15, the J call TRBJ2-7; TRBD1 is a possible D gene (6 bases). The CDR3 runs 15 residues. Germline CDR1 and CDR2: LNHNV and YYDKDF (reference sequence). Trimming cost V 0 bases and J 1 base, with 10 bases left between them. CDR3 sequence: CATSRETGPSYEQYF. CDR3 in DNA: TGTGCCACCAGCAGAGAGACAGGTCCATCCTACGAGCAGTACTTC.

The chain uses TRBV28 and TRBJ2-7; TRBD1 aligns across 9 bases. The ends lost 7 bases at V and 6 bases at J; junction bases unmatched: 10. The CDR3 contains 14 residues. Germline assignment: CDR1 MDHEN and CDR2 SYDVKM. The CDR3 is CASKGDREVSEQYF. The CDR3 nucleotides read TGTGCCAGCAAGGGGGACAGGGAAGTTTCCGAGCAGTACTTC.

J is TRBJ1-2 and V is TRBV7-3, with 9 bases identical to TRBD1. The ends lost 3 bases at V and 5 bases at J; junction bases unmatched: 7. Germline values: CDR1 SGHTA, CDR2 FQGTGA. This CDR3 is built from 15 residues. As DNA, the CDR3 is TGTGCCAGCAGCTTGGGGACAGGGCTGAAATATGGCTACACCTTC. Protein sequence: CASSLGTGLKYGYTF.

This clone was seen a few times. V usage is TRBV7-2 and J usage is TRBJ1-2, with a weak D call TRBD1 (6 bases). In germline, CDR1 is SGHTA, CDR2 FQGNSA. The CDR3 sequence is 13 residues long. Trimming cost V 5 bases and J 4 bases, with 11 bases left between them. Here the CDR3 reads CASSTGQIYGYTF. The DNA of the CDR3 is TGTGCCAGCAGCACTGGACAGATCTATGGCTACACCTTC.

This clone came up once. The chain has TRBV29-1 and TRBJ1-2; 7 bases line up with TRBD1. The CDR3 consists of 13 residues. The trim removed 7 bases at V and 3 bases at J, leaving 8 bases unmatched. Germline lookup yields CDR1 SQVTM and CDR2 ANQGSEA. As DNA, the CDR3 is TGCAGCGGATCAACAGGGGTCGACTATGGCTACACCTTC. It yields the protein CSGSTGVDYGYTF.

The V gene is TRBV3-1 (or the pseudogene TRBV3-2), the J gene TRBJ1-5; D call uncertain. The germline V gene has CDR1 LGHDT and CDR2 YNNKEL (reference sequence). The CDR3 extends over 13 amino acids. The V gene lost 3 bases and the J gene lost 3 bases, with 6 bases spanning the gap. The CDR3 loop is CASSQELNQPQHF. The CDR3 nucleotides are TGTGCCAGCAGCCAGGAGCTCAATCAGCCCCAGCATTTT.

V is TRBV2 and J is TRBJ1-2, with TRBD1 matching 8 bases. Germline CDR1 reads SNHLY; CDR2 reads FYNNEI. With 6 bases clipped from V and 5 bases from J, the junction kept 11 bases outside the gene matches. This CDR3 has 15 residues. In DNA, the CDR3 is TGTGCCAGCAGGGACGGACAGGGAACGTGGTATGGCTACACCTTC. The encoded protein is CASRDGQGTWYGYTF.

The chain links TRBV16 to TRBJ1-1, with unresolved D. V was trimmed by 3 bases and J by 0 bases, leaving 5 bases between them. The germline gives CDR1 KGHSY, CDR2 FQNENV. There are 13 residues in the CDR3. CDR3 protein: CASSQTMNTEAFF. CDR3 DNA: TGTGCCAGCAGCCAGACAATGAACACTGAAGCTTTCTTT.

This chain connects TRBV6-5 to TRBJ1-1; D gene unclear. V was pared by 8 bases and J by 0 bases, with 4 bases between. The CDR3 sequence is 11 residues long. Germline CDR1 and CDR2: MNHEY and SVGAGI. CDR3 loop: CASGVNTEAFF. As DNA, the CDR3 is TGTGCCAGCGGGGTGAACACTGAAGCTTTCTTT.